One sample yielded the 5 T cell receptor beta chains listed below, sequenced in a study of cytomegalovirus exposure and HLA in healthy donors. The PCR made use of 60 Vbeta and 13 Jbeta primers. Assay: immunoSEQ multiplex PCR; the TCRdb copy retains only in-frame clones and omits some. The table lists about 140,000 clones, roughly 74% of them singletons. The sample consisted of PBMCs. These receptor sequences come from a man aged 35 to 55 in good health and CMV-seronegative.

In this sample, this clone turned up once. The rearrangement links TRBV19 to TRBJ2-6; possibly TRBD1 for D (5 bases). V was cut by 7 bases and J by 2 bases, with 9 bases left in between. Germline V lookup: CDR1 LNHDA, CDR2 SQIVND (reference sequence). The CDR3 loop spans 14 amino acids. The CDR3 coding sequence is TGTGCCAGTATCGGCAGGGCTGGGGCCAACGTCCTGACTTTC. This codes for CASIGRAGANVLTF.

The chain carries TRBV10-2 and TRBJ1-1; tentative D call: TRBD1 (5 bases). The germline gives CDR1 WSHSY, CDR2 SAAADI. Trimming shortened V by 5 bases and J by 0 bases, and 10 bases separated the two germline ends. This CDR3 is 14 amino acids long. The DNA for the CDR3 is TGCGCCAGCAGTTTTGACAGCATGAACACTGAAGCTTTCTTT. Its translation: CASSFDSMNTEAFF.

The chain employs TRBV10-3 and TRBJ2-7; D is perhaps TRBD1 (6 bases). The CDR3 length is 12 residues. Germline loops: CDR1 ENHRY, CDR2 SYGVKD. V was clipped by 3 bases and J by 6 bases, with 9 bases between them. The CDR3 DNA is TGTGCCATCAGTGAAGGGGGTGGCGAGCAGTACTTC. Protein: CAISEGGGEQYF.

The chain combines TRBV10-3 with TRBJ1-1; 11 bases line up with TRBD1. Germline V gene sequence: CDR1 ENHRY, CDR2 SYGVKD. This CDR3 spans 14 amino acids. V lost 8 bases, J lost 3 bases, and 5 bases stayed unmatched. The CDR3 nucleotides are TGTGCCATCGGCCGGGACAGGGGGGACACTGAAGCTTTCTTT. Translation: CAIGRDRGDTEAFF.

The V and J genes are TRBV7-7 and TRBJ2-5; D may be TRBD1 (6 bases). The CDR3 spans 16 residues. The ends were cut back, 1 base at V and 1 base at J, with 13 bases in the middle. Germline V gene lookup returns CDR1 SSHAT and CDR2 FNYEAQ (reference sequence). CDR3 region: CASSLGRGGFQETQYF. The DNA for the CDR3 is TGTGCCAGCAGCTTAGGCAGGGGTGGATTCCAAGAGACCCAGTACTTC.